Listed here are 11 T cell receptor beta chains from one sample, sequenced in a study of T cells in tuberculosis. Sequenced by immunoSEQ multiplex PCR; TCRdb stores in-frame clones only, minus some. The data contain some 30,000 clones, about 84% of them singletons. The time point: new active TB diagnosis, blood taken before or within 7 days of starting treatment. Sequencing used PBMCs, obtained at tuberculosis diagnosis. The source is an adult with tuberculosis.

In its sample, this clone was seen once. The chain uses TRBV10-2 and TRBJ2-5, with 15 bases lining up with TRBD2. The V and J ends lost 7 bases and 4 bases, in that order; junction bases with no gene match: 13. CDR1 is WSHSY and CDR2 is SAAADI in the germline V gene. The CDR3 has 18 amino acids. CDR3 DNA sequence: TGCGCCAGCAAAGGCGGGACTAGCGGGAGGATCCGGGGAGAGACCCAGTACTTC. Translated, it gives CASKGGTSGRIRGETQYF.

This clone has a handful of counts. The chain carries TRBV4-2 and TRBJ2-2, with a weak D call TRBD2 (6 bases). V was clipped by 0 bases and J by 6 bases, with 23 bases between them. Germline CDR1 is LGHNA and CDR2 is YNFKEQ. The CDR3 consists of 19 residues. The CDR3 DNA reads as TGTGCCAGCAGCCAAGATCTTTTCCTCCTGACTAGTGGCCCCGGGGAGCTGTTTTTT. Encoded protein: CASSQDLFLLTSGPGELFF.

The genes are TRBV7-9 and TRBJ2-3; weak D call: TRBD2 (6 bases). V was pared by 4 bases and J by 6 bases, with 17 bases between. Germline V lookup: CDR1 SEHNR, CDR2 FQNEAQ (reference sequence). The CDR3 covers 15 residues. The CDR3 coding sequence is TGTGCCAGCAGCTCCGGGGATAGCGGCGGGGATACGCAGTATTTT. Translating it yields CASSSGDSGGDTQYF.

This clone has just a few counts. This chain connects TRBV27 to TRBJ2-7; 8 bases are shared with TRBD2. V shed 10 bases and J 4 bases; nucleotides not matched to a gene: 12. CDR3 length equals 14 residues. Germline V gives CDR1 MNHEY, CDR2 SMNVEV (reference sequence). The CDR3 nucleotides are TGTGCCAAGTGGTCTAGCGGGTATTTTTACGAGCAGTACTTC. Its translation is CAKWSSGYFYEQYF.

The V gene is TRBV5-1, the J gene TRBJ2-7; 9 bases align to TRBD1. CDR1 SGHRS and CDR2 YFSETQ come from the germline V gene. V was clipped by 4 bases and J by 2 bases; unmatched bases: 4. The CDR3 is 14 amino acids. The CDR3 nucleotides are TGCGCCAGCAGCAAGGGACAGGGCCCCTACGAGCAGTACTTC. Protein: CASSKGQGPYEQYF.

The V and J genes are TRBV27 and TRBJ2-5; 8 nucleotides line up with TRBD1. J lost 5 bases, V lost 4 bases, and 15 bases had no gene match. Looked up from germline, CDR1 is MNHEY and CDR2 is SMNVEV (reference sequence). The CDR3 loop spans 17 amino acids. The DNA of the CDR3 is TGTGCCAGCAGTTCCACACACTCGACAGGGGTCGGGGAGACCCAGTACTTC. Translating gives CASSSTHSTGVGETQYF.

This rearrangement joins TRBV7-9 to TRBJ2-1; the match to TRBD2 covers 7 bases. V was pared by 4 bases and J by 3 bases, with 3 bases of the junction left unmatched. The germline V gene has CDR1 SEHNR and CDR2 FQNEAQ (reference sequence). The CDR3 has 14 residues. The CDR3 DNA sequence: TGTGCCAGCAGCTCCTTAGCGGGCTACAATGAGCAGTTCTTC. This codes for CASSSLAGYNEQFF.

This clone appeared once. The chain joins TRBV20-1 to TRBJ2-7; no clear D. V was pared by 2 bases and J by 7 bases, with 9 bases between. The CDR3 covers 11 residues. Germline V CDR1 and CDR2: DFQATT, SNEGSKA (reference sequence). CDR3 protein: CSARSSVEQYF. CDR3 in DNA: TGCAGTGCTAGATCCAGCGTTGAGCAGTACTTC.

The chain is built from TRBV7-8 and TRBJ2-1; the match to TRBD2 covers 9 bases. The V gene's germline CDR1 is SGHVS and CDR2 FQNEAQ. This CDR3 is 15 amino acids long. Unmatched junction bases numbered 7, after V lost 3 bases and J lost 7 bases. The CDR3 protein is CASSLGGGGANEQFF. The CDR3, as DNA: TGTGCCAGCAGCTTGGGCGGCGGGGGGGCGAATGAGCAGTTCTTC.

This sequence joins TRBV5-4 and TRBJ1-2; 7 positions agree with TRBD1. V dropped 3 bases and J dropped 2; count of bases not matched to a gene: 7. This CDR3 has 15 amino acids. From germline, CDR1 is SGHNT and CDR2 YYREEE (reference sequence). The CDR3 DNA is TGTGCCAGCAGCTCGCCAGGGGGAATCAACTATGGCTACACCTTC. Its translation: CASSSPGGINYGYTF.

This sequence joins TRBV2 and TRBJ2-1; D is possibly TRBD1 (5 bases). V was clipped by 8 bases and J by 5 bases, with 16 bases between them. Germline loops: CDR1 SNHLY, CDR2 FYNNEI. This CDR3 spans 14 amino acids. CDR3: CASSRRGDHNEQFF. Written as DNA, the CDR3 is TGTGCCAGCTCTAGAAGGGGTGATCACAATGAGCAGTTCTTC.